The clone carrying this TCR beta chain was picked up a small number of times. The target antigen is unknown. Trimming removed 11 bases at V and 3 bases at J, with 14 bases between. This CDR3 region has 13 residues. This record comes from a study of sequential checkpoint blockade in melanoma. Study-level background: Maintenance nivolumab came after either treatment sequence. After nivolumab or ipilimumab alone, around 24 patients had week-13 rebiopsies. Findings and limits, study-wide: In arm A, pretreatment tumor clonality was associated with response. Clinical benefit was about 30 times likelier when tumor T-cell fraction and clonality increased.

Stated treatment: randomized to nivolumab then ipilimumab (arm A) or the reverse (arm B). Data came from immunoSEQ multiplex PCR; TCRdb stores just in-frame clones and leaves some out. The repertoire holds over 1,400 clones, approximately 23% seen once, with 12% in the top ten. Sequences were derived from tumor tissue (inferred from file names), sampled from a patient given nivolumab and ipilimumab in sequence. The origin of this receptor is a human donor with melanoma. The chain employs TRBV6-7 and TRBJ2-1, with D tentatively TRBD1 (5 bases). TRBV6-7 is an ORF; its function is uncertain. The CDR3 DNA reads TGTGCCGCAGTACACAGGATCTACAATGAGCAGTTCTTC. It codes for CAAVHRIYNEQFF.